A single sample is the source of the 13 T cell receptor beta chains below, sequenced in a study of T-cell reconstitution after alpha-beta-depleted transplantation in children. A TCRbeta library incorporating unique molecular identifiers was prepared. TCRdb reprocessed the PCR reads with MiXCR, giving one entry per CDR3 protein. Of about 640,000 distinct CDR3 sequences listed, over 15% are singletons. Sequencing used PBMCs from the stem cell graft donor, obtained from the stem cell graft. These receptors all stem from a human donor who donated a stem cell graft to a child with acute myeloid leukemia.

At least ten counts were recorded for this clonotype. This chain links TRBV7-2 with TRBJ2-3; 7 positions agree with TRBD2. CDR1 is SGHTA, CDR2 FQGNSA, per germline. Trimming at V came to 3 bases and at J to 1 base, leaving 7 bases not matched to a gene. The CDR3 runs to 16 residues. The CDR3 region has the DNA TGTGCCAGCAGCTTCCGACTAGCCGATGGCACAGATACGCAGTATTTT. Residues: CASSFRLADGTDTQYF.

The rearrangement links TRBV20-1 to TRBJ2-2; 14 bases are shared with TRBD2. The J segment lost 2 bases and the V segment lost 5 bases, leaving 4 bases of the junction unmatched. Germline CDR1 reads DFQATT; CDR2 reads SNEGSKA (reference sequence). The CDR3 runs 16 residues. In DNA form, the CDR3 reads TGCAGTGCTTCGGGACTAGCGGGGGCTAACACCGGGGAGCTGTTTTTT. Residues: CSASGLAGANTGELFF.

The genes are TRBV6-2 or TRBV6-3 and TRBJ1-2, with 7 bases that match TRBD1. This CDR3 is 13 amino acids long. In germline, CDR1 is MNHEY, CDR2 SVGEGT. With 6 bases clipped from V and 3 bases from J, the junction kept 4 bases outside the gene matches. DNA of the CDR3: TGTGCCAGCAGGCATGGGACAGACTATGGCTACACCTTC. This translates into CASRHGTDYGYTF.

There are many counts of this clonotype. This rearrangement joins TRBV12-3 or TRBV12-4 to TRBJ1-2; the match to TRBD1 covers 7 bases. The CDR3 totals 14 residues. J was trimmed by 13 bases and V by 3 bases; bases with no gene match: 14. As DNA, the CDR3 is TGTGCCAGCAGTTTCACAGGGGCGGTGAGATATCTCACCTTC. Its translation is CASSFTGAVRYLTF.

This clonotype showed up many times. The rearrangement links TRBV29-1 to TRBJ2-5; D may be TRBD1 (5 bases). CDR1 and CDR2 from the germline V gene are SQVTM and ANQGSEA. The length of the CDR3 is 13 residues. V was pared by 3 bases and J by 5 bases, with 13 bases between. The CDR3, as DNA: TGCAGCGTTGATAGCAGGGTGGGGGAGACCCAGTACTTC. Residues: CSVDSRVGETQYF.

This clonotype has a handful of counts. The CDR3 sequence: CASSPHNANTEAFF. CDR3 DNA sequence: TGTGCCAGCAGCCCTCACAACGCTAACACTGAAGCTTTCTTT. The chain recombines TRBV3-1 with TRBJ1-1; D call uncertain. With 4 bases removed from V and 2 bases from J, the gap between germline ends came to 11 bases. The CDR3 loop spans 14 amino acids. Germline V gene lookup returns CDR1 LGHDT and CDR2 YNNKEL (reference sequence).

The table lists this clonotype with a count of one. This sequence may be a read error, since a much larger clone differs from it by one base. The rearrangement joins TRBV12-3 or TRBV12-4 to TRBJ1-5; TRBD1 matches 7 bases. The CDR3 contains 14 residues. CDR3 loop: CAGSPRQGRQPQHF. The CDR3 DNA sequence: TGTGCCGGCAGTCCCCGACAGGGAAGACAGCCCCAGCATTTT.

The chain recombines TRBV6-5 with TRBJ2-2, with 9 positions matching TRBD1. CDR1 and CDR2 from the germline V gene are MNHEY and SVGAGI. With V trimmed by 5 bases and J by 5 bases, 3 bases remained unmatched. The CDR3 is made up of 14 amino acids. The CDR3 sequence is CASSHRGQTGELFF. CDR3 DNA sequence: TGTGCCAGCAGTCACAGGGGGCAAACCGGGGAGCTGTTTTTT.

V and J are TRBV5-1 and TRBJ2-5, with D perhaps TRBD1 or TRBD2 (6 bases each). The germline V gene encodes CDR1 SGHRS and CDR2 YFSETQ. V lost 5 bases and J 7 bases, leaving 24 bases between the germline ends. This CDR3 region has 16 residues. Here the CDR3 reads CASRGGQRSFRGTQYF. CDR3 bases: TGCGCCAGCAGGGGAGGACAGCGCTCATTTCGGGGGACCCAGTACTTC.

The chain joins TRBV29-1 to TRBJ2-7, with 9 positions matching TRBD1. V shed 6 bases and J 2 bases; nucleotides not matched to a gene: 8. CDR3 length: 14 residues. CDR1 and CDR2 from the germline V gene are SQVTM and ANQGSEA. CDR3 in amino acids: CSVSTGGSAYEQYV. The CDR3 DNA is TGCAGCGTGTCGACAGGGGGGTCGGCCTACGAGCAGTACGTC.

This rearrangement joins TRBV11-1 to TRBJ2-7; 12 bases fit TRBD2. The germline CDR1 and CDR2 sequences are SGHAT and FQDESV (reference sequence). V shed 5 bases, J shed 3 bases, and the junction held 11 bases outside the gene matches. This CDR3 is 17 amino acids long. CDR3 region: CASSTGPPGLAGYEQYF. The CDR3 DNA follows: TGTGCCAGCAGCACCGGGCCTCCGGGACTAGCGGGCTACGAGCAGTACTTC.

CDR3 in amino acids: CASSQLSPSNEQFF. As DNA, the CDR3 is TGTGCCAGCTCCCAATTGTCCCCATCGAATGAGCAGTTCTTC. This chain uses TRBV11-2 with TRBJ2-1; D gene uncertain. The germline gives CDR1 SGHAT, CDR2 FQNNGV. V was shortened by 8 bases and J by 7 bases, with 18 bases between the two germline ends. The CDR3 totals 14 residues.

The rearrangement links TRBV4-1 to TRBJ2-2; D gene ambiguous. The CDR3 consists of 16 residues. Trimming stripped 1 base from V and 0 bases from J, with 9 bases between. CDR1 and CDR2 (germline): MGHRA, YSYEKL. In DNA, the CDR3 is TGCGCCAGCAGCCAAGTCAAGACGGCGAACACCGGGGAGCTGTTTTTT. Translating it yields CASSQVKTANTGELFF.